This T cell receptor (beta chain) was profiled in a study of cytomegalovirus exposure and HLA in healthy donors. Study summary: T cells numbering around 200 million yielded some 110 million unique TCR beta sequences in an earlier analysis.

J was trimmed by 0 bases and V by 5 bases; bases with no gene match: 6. The CDR3 contains 16 residues. Per the germline V gene, CDR1 is SGHTA and CDR2 is FQGTGA. Primers included in the PCR were 60 Vbeta and 13 Jbeta primers. TCRdb's copy holds only in-frame clones and misses some; the assay was immunoSEQ multiplex PCR. This sample carries approximately 150,000 clones, roughly four fifths of them seen once, and the ten largest clones take roughly a tenth. General study points: Near-uniform donor sequencing depth was presumed by presence/absence analyses. Reportedly, HLA-A and HLA-B alleles of most subjects were accurately predicted from TCR beta.

Concerning this clone: The antigen is not known.

Sequencing used PBMCs. V is TRBV7-3 and J is TRBJ2-3; TRBD2 aligns across 9 bases. The source of this sequence is a man between 45 and 60 years old in good health and CMV-seropositive. CDR3 sequence (DNA): TGTGCCAGCAGCCTCGGGACTAGCAGGAGCACAGATACGCAGTATTTT. Protein sequence: CASSLGTSRSTDTQYF.